The sample holds a few counts of the clone carrying this T cell receptor beta chain. Its specificity is unknown. Data came from immunoSEQ multiplex PCR; TCRdb stores just in-frame clones and leaves some out. The sample shows 65,000 to 100,000 clones, 88% of them seen only once. The sample originates from a study of OX40 agonist ivuxolimab in advanced cancers. Study summary: Six ivuxolimab dose levels, 0.01 to 10 mg/kg, were given intravenously every 2 weeks. Points from the study as a whole: At 0.1 to 3.0 mg/kg and by week 6, CD4+ and CD8+ T cells in the blood had expanded clonally.

Looked up from germline, CDR1 is MDHEN and CDR2 is SYDVKM. Trimming pared 2 bases from V and 7 bases from J, leaving 12 bases between. The CDR3 spans 14 residues. This sequence was found in an adult with an advanced solid tumor such as melanoma, head and neck, liver or kidney cancer. The chain employs TRBV28 and TRBJ1-5; D gene uncertain. This specimen was CD4+ or CD8+ T cells sorted from blood, taken in a trial of the OX40 agonist ivuxolimab. The CDR3 coding sequence is TGTGCCAGCAGTTTAAGGTTAGGTCACCAGCCCCAGCATTTT. Protein sequence: CASSLRLGHQPQHF.